This TCR beta chain was captured by sequencing in a study of tumor and adjacent non-tumor tissue in lung cancer. On the study more broadly: There were some 12 adenocarcinoma, a couple of squamous cell carcinoma and 1 small cell lung cancer cases. On average, productive TCRbeta reads reached about 4.4 million per sample.

Three rounds of nested PCR, following a modified ARM-PCR protocol, produced the TCRbeta library. TCRdb used MiXCR to reprocess the multiplex PCR reads, holding one entry per CDR3 protein. The sample comprises 200,000 to 250,000 distinct CDR3 sequences, less than 80% of which are singletons, and about 25% rests with the top ten. Study-level results: Top 100 clones took a larger repertoire share in normal lung.

The template was RNA from unsorted bulk tissue. Newly diagnosed lung cancer patients had thoracic surgery in China, August–late 2014, without prior chemotherapy. As to this clonotype: Its antigen remains unidentified. This clone may be a read error of a much larger clone one base away.

The sample taken for sequencing was lung tumor tissue. The clonotype was recovered from a man in his fifties or sixties with non-small cell lung cancer.

CDR3 DNA sequence: TGTGCCAGCAGGGGTGAAGGATGGGAGCAGTACTTC. It specifies CASRGEGWEQYF. The J gene is TRBJ2-1, the V gene TRBV12-3 or TRBV12-4; D is unclear. The J call is in doubt because the DNA end fits TRBJ2-7 better. The CDR3 has 12 residues.